The clone carrying this T cell receptor (beta chain) was recorded once. Its antigen remains unknown. The CDR3 is 13 residues long. V lost 5 bases and J lost 3, with 9 bases in between. Per germline, CDR1 MNHEY and CDR2 SMNVEV (reference sequence). The data belong to a study of OX40 agonist ivuxolimab in advanced cancers. Looking at the study overall: Of the participants, roughly 40% had some prior anti-PD-1, anti-PD-L1 or anti-CTLA-4 therapy, which was allowed. Among those treated, three patients had partial responses, one with hepatocellular carcinoma and two with cutaneous melanoma. General study findings and limits: In CD8+ T cells, expanded clones were on average more numerous than in CD4+.

Clones were sequenced by immunoSEQ multiplex PCR, and TCRdb holds only the in-frame ones, with some missing. The table records tens of thousands of clones, about 93% of them present only once. This TCR was sampled from an adult with an advanced solid tumor such as melanoma, head and neck, liver or kidney cancer. The V and J genes are TRBV27 and TRBJ2-3, with D perhaps TRBD2 (6 bases). This specimen was CD4+ or CD8+ T cells sorted from blood, taken in a trial of the OX40 agonist ivuxolimab. The CDR3 region has the DNA TGTGCCAGCAGTCTCCGGGGGACAGATACGCAGTATTTT. This translates into CASSLRGTDTQYF.